This T cell receptor (beta chain) came from a study of precursors of human CD4 cytotoxic T cells (dated by TCRdb to the late 2010s). With respect to the entire study: CD4+ memory subsets from around 13 donors in total were covered by the bulk TCR-seq analysis. TCR-seq analysis of over 11 donors yielded TCRalpha and TCRbeta chain sequences (table S7). Beyond this particular receptor, the publication reports: More restricted TCR repertoires, with lower diversity and more expanded clonotypes, were shown by IL-7Rhigh and IL-7R- TEMRA subsets than by TCM and TEM subsets. Only about 95% of the 14 donors were included in some of the bulk TCR-seq comparisons, which suggests that not every subset was available for every donor. Expanded effector clonotypes made up a larger fraction of IL-7Rhigh TEMRA clonotypes than of TEM or TCM clonotypes. According to the authors, a human observational design cannot definitively establish the direction of differentiation between precursor and effector cells.

Based on the germline V gene, the CDR1 and CDR2 sequences are SNHLY and FYNNEI. Between the V and J ends, shortened by 5 bases and 2 bases respectively, the junction contains 10 bases. Counted from cysteine to phenylalanine, this CDR3 has 13 amino acids. CDR3 DNA only is kept here, 39 bases in frame from base 1. Sequencing was carried out with an Illumina MiSeq. For the original study's pipeline: The Shannon-Wiener index, computed in VDJtools, was used to measure repertoire diversity. Expanded TCRbeta clonotypes were defined as those with a clonotype frequency of at least 3. Using fastp at Q25 and MiXCR, TCRdb reprocessed the public reads and kept productive beta chains. CDR3 protein sequences are deduplicated, and each keeps its most common genes and DNA. V and J calls and clone size were set by TCRdb, not the authors. Here the sample has 500 to 700 distinct CDR3 sequences; roughly a fifth occur a single time. The ten most abundant clones make up approximately 16% of the sample.

As a fraction of the sample, this clonotype is large (0.1 to 1%). Its antigen remains undetermined. The record has no base qualities; no much larger clone is one base away. To test a precursor-effector relationship among CD4 cytotoxic T cells, bulk UMI-based TCR sequencing was performed on four sorted CD4+ memory subsets (TCM, TEM, IL-7Rhigh TEMRA, IL-7R- TEMRA). The cells came from peripheral blood mononuclear cells that had been isolated from human blood. The sequenced sample consisted of memory CD4+ T cells from blood (PBMCs). The TCR sequence derives from a human donor in good health. The sequence links TRBV2 to TRBJ2-7, with the D gene call left open. The DNA is as follows: TGTGCCAGCAGTCCTACCAGCGCCTACGAGCAGTACTTC. It is translated as CASSPTSAYEQYF.